This T cell receptor (beta chain) is from a study of blood T cell repertoires in COVID-19. Study-level information: COVID-19 samples from acute and convalescent phases originated in the United States, Italy and Spain. The cDNA or gDNA used as material had been derived from T cells, B-cell-depleted T cells, or PBMCs.

The assay was immunoSEQ multiplex PCR, and TCRdb's table has in-frame clones only and misses some. The profile shows over 30,000 clones, 85% to 90% of them singletons. Germline lookup yields CDR1 LGHDT and CDR2 YNNKEL (reference sequence). This CDR3 region has 13 residues. V was pared by 1 base and J by 2 bases, with 2 bases between. This sequence was found in a woman aged 55-69 years with active COVID-19. Sequenced sample: peripheral blood. This chain connects TRBV3-1 (or the pseudogene TRBV3-2) to TRBJ2-2; D is undetermined. The CDR3: CASSQANTGELFF. CDR3 DNA sequence: TGTGCCAGCAGCCAAGCAAACACCGGGGAGCTGTTTTTT.